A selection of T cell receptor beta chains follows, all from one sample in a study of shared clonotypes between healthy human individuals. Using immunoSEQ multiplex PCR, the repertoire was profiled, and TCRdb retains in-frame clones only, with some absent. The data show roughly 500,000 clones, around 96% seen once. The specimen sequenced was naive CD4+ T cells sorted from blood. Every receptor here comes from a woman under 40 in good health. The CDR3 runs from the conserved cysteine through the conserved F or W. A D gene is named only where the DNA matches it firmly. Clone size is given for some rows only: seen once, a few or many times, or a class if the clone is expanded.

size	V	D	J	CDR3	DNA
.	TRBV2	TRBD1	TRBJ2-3	CASSATGTDSDTQYF	TGTGCCAGCAGTGCAACCGGGACAGATTCAGATACGCAGTATTTT
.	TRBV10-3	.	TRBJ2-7	CAIRSTGLSYEQYF	TGTGCCATCAGAAGTACAGGGCTCTCCTACGAGCAGTACTTC
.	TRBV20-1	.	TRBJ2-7	CSATDGSEQYF	TGCAGTGCCACGGACGGCAGCGAGCAGTACTTC
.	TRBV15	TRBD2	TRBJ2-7	CATSTQLAGPEEQYF	TGTGCCACCAGCACCCAGCTAGCGGGACCTGAGGAGCAGTACTTC
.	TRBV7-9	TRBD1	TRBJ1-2	CASSSDRGGNGYTF	TGTGCCAGCAGCTCGGACAGGGGGGGTAATGGCTACACCTTC
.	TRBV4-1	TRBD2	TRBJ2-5	CASSQRLAGSEQYF	TGCGCCAGCAGCCAAAGACTAGCGGGGAGTGAGCAGTACTTC
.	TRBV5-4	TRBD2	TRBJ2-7	CASSLDVTSGRSRYEQYF	TGTGCCAGCAGCTTGGATGTGACTAGCGGGAGGAGCCGTTACGAGCAGTACTTC
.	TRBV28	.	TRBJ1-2	CASSGQLYGYTF	TGTGCCAGCAGTGGACAGCTCTATGGCTACACCTTC
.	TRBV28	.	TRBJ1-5	CASSLYRGVGNQPQHF	TGTGCCAGCAGTTTATATCGGGGGGTAGGCAATCAGCCCCAGCATTTT
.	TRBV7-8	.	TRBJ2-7	CASSLALVRGHEQYF	TGTGCCAGCAGCTTAGCGCTCGTCAGGGGACACGAGCAGTACTTC
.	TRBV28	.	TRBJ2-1	CASRGGEQFF	TGTGCCAGCAGGGGCGGGGAGCAGTTCTTC
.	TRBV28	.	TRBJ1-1	CASCGHPCTEAFF	TGTGCCAGCTGTGGCCACCCTTGCACTGAAGCTTTCTTT
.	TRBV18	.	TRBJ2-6	CASESGAPTGANVLTF	TGTGCCAGCGAATCGGGAGCCCCAACTGGGGCCAACGTCCTGACTTTC
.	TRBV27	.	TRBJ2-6	CASSEFGGANVLTF	TGTGCCAGCAGTGAGTTCGGGGGGGCCAACGTCCTGACTTTC
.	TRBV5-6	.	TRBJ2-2	CASSLEETNTGELFF	TGTGCCAGCAGCTTGGAGGAGACGAACACCGGGGAGCTGTTTTTT
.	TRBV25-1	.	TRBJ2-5	CASTNRVGETQYF	TGTGCCAGCACGAACAGGGTCGGGGAGACCCAGTACTTC
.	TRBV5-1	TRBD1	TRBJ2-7	CASSPRDRGNDEQYF	TGCGCCAGCAGCCCCCGGGACAGGGGAAACGACGAGCAGTACTTC
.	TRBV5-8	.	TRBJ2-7	CASSFQWGHDEQYF	TGTGCCAGCAGCTTCCAATGGGGACACGACGAGCAGTACTTC
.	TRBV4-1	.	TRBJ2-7	CASSQMGLTGISYEQYF	TGCGCCAGCAGCCAGATGGGACTGACAGGGATTTCCTACGAGCAGTACTTC
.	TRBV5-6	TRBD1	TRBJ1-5	CASSNGQGKGNQHF	TGTGCCAGCAGCAACGGACAGGGAAAGGGCAACCAGCATTTT
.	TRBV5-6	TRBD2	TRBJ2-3	CASSPTSNTDTQYF	TGTGCCAGCAGCCCGACTAGCAACACAGATACGCAGTATTTT
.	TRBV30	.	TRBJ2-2	CAWSANGLIGELFF	TGTGCCTGGAGTGCCAACGGACTCATCGGGGAGCTGTTTTTT
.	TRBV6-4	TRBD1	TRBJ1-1	CASSTDRDTEAFF	TGTGCCAGCAGTACTGACAGGGACACTGAAGCTTTCTTT
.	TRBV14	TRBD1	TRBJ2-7	CASSSLGQGVYEQYF	TGTGCCAGCAGCTCGTTAGGACAGGGAGTATACGAGCAGTACTTC
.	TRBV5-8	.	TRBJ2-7	CASSSRQAYEQYF	TGTGCCAGCAGCTCCAGACAGGCCTACGAGCAGTACTTC
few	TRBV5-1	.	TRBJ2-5	CASSPEGQETQYF	TGCGCCAGCAGCCCTGAGGGCCAAGAGACCCAGTACTTC
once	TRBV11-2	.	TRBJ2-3	CASSLGTSTDTQYF	TGTGCCAGCAGCTTAGGGACTAGCACAGATACGCAGTATTTT
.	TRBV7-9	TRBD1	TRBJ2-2	CASSSGQAANTGELFF	TGTGCCAGCAGCTCGGGACAGGCAGCGAACACCGGGGAGCTGTTTTTT
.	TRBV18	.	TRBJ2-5	CASSPSPGARETQYF	TGTGCCAGCTCACCCTCACCAGGCGCGCGGGAGACCCAGTACTTC
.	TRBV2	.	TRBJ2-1	CASSGATQQQFF	TGTGCCAGCAGTGGCGCCACACAGCAGCAGTTCTTC
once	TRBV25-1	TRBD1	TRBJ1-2	CASGQGSGGYTF	TGTGCCAGCGGACAGGGGAGCGGAGGCTACACCTTC
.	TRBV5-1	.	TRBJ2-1	CASSSRLTGNYNEQFF	TGCGCCAGCAGTTCTAGGTTGACAGGTAACTACAATGAGCAGTTCTTC
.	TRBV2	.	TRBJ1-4	CASKNTGEKLFF	TGTGCCAGCAAAAACACGGGAGAAAAACTGTTTTTT
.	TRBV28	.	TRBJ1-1	CASSSREAFF	TGTGCCAGCAGTTCCCGTGAAGCTTTCTTT
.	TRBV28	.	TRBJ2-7	CASSETGTARGAYEQYF	TGTGCCAGCAGTGAAACCGGGACAGCGAGGGGGGCCTACGAGCAGTACTTC
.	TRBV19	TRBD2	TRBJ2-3	CASGLALTTDTQYF	TGTGCCAGCGGACTAGCCCTGACCACAGATACGCAGTATTTT
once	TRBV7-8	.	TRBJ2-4	CASSSDPAKNIQYF	TGTGCCAGCAGCTCCGACCCCGCCAAAAACATTCAGTACTTC
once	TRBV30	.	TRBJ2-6	CAWSVLGAGANVLTF	TGTGCCTGGAGTGTATTGGGGGCTGGGGCCAACGTCCTGACTTTC
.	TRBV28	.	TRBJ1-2	CASSLERNYGYTF	TGTGCCAGCAGTTTAGAGAGGAACTATGGCTACACTTTC
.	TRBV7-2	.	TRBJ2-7	CASSLDGGLAEQYF	TGTGCCAGCAGCTTAGACGGGGGGCTAGCTGAGCAGTACTTC
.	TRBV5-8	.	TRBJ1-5	CASSSGTDGGNQPQHF	TGTGCCAGCAGCTCCGGTACGGACGGAGGCAATCAGCCCCAGCATTTT
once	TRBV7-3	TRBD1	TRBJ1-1	CASSATGQGAPGTEAFF	TGTGCCAGCAGCGCCACGGGACAGGGGGCGCCGGGCACTGAAGCTTTCTTT
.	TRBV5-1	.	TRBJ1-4	CASSLGQYGEKLFF	TGCGCCAGCAGCTTGGGGCAGTATGGGGAAAAACTGTTTTTT
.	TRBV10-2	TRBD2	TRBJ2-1	CASSGREIINEQFF	TGCGCCAGCAGTGGGCGGGAGATTATTAATGAGCAGTTCTTC
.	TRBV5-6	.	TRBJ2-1	CASSLGAGNEQFF	TGTGCCAGCAGCTTGGGAGCAGGGAATGAGCAGTTCTTC
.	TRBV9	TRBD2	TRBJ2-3	CASSPGLAGVIGTQYF	TGTGCCAGCAGCCCGGGACTAGCGGGAGTGATAGGTACGCAGTATTTT
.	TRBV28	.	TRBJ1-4	CASSRQQGNNEKLFF	TGTGCCAGCAGTCGTCAACAGGGTAATAATGAAAAACTGTTTTTT
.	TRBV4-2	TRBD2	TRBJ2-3	CASSQGSGLPRLSTQYF	TGTGCCAGCAGCCAAGGCTCGGGACTACCCCGGCTTAGTACGCAGTATTTT
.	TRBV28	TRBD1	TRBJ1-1	CASTKAGTGGSLTEAFF	TGTGCCAGCACCAAGGCCGGGACAGGGGGTTCTCTCACTGAAGCTTTCTTT